These T cell receptor beta chains were read from a single sample in a study of cytomegalovirus exposure and HLA in healthy donors. The table came from immunoSEQ multiplex PCR; TCRdb's copy has only in-frame clones and leaves some out. The repertoire has 150,000 or so clones, about 82% of them found once; the top ten carry about 0.69%. Sequencing was performed on PBMCs. All receptors come from a female donor in good health and CMV-seronegative. CDR3s include the opening cysteine and the closing phenylalanine or tryptophan. Each record gives: clone size, J gene, V gene, D gene, CDR3 protein, CDR3 DNA. The D gene is left open where the match is weak. Clone size is given for some rows only: seen once, a few or many times, or a class if the clone is expanded.

-,TRBJ2-5,TRBV27,-,CASSYGGQETQYF,TGTGCCAGCAGTTACGGCGGCCAAGAGACCCAGTACTTC
-,TRBJ1-6,TRBV27,-,CASSLSPRYNSPLHF,TGTGCCAGCAGTTTATCCCCCCGGTATAATTCACCCCTCCACTTT
-,TRBJ1-2,TRBV7-2,-,CASGQPSTGNYGYTF,TGTGCCAGCGGACAACCGAGCACAGGGAACTATGGCTACACCTTC
-,TRBJ2-5,TRBV7-2,-,CASSLLGLGQETQYF,TGTGCCAGCAGCTTGCTGGGGCTGGGACAAGAGACCCAGTACTTC
-,TRBJ2-2,TRBV28,TRBD1,CASSSDRVFDAGELFF,TGTGCCAGCAGTTCGGACAGGGTATTTGACGCCGGGGAGCTGTTTTTT
few,TRBJ1-2,TRBV5-6,-,CASSLNRAYGYTF,TGTGCCAGCAGCTTGAACAGGGCCTATGGCTACACCTTC
-,TRBJ1-6,TRBV9,TRBD1,CASSPGQDNSPLHF,TGTGCCAGCAGCCCGGGACAGGATAATTCACCCCTCCACTTT
few,TRBJ2-3,TRBV7-9,-,CASSLKETRTDTQYF,TGTGCCAGCAGCTTAAAGGAAACTAGGACAGATACGCAGTATTTT
-,TRBJ2-6,TRBV29-1,-,CSVPTVSGANGLTF,TGCAGCGTTCCGACCGTCTCTGGGGCCAACGGCCTGACTTTC
-,TRBJ2-7,TRBV7-2,TRBD1,CASTVGGVYEQYF,TGTGCCAGCACAGTAGGGGGCGTCTACGAGCAGTACTTC
-,TRBJ2-3,TRBV5-1,-,CASSLERASTDTQYF,TGCGCCAGCAGCTTGGAGAGGGCTAGCACAGATACGCAGTATTTT
-,TRBJ1-3,TRBV12-5,-,CASGSSAGNTIYF,TGTGCTAGTGGTTCCAGTGCTGGAAACACCATATATTTT
-,TRBJ2-7,TRBV28,-,CASSIFRGYEQYF,TGTGCCAGCAGTATTTTCCGAGGCTACGAGCAGTACTTC
-,TRBJ2-1,TRBV7-2,-,CASSLGGYSSYNEQFF,TGTGCCAGCAGCTTAGGAGGTTATAGCTCCTACAATGAGCAGTTCTTC
few,TRBJ1-5,TRBV18,-,CASSPSSNQPQHF,TGTGCCAGCTCACCATCAAGCAATCAGCCCCAGCATTTT
few,TRBJ2-7,TRBV4-2,TRBD1,CASSQDRTGYYEQYF,TGTGCCAGCAGCCAAGATAGGACAGGGTATTACGAGCAGTACTTC
-,TRBJ2-7,TRBV28,TRBD1,CASTIGTGQGAHEQYF,TGTGCCAGCACTATTGGGACCGGGCAGGGGGCCCACGAGCAGTACTTC
-,TRBJ1-3,TRBV16,-,CASSQSGASGNTIYF,TGTGCCAGCAGCCAATCGGGGGCCTCTGGAAACACCATATATTTT
once,TRBJ2-7,TRBV15,TRBD2,CATSRDPSSGSEQYF,TGTGCCACCAGCAGAGACCCCTCTAGCGGGAGCGAGCAGTACTTC
-,TRBJ2-1,TRBV6-5,TRBD2,CASSLTSDEQFF,TGTGCCAGCAGCCTCACTAGCGATGAGCAGTTCTTC
-,TRBJ2-7,TRBV5-1,TRBD1,CASSLAGQGVTYEQYF,TGCGCCAGCAGCTTGGCGGGACAGGGGGTAACCTACGAGCAGTACTTC
-,TRBJ1-3,TRBV7-2,-,CASSPHSGNTIYF,TGTGCCAGCAGCCCCCACTCTGGAAACACCATATATTTT
-,TRBJ2-7,TRBV5-6,TRBD2,CASSREAYEQYF,TGTGCCAGCAGCCGGGAGGCTTACGAGCAGTACTTC
-,TRBJ2-7,TRBV6-4,-,CASSQETGYEQYF,TGTGCCAGCAGTCAAGAAACAGGCTACGAGCAGTACTTC
-,TRBJ2-5,TRBV7-3,-,CASSLSGLGQETQYF,TGTGCCAGCAGCTTAAGCGGGCTGGGTCAAGAGACCCAGTACTTC
once,TRBJ2-7,TRBV29-1,TRBD2,CSVETGRESSYEQYF,TGCAGCGTTGAAACGGGGCGGGAGTCTTCCTACGAGCAGTACTTC
-,TRBJ2-1,TRBV5-1,TRBD2,CASRPGGTSGRYNEQFF,TGCGCCAGCAGACCCGGTGGGACTAGCGGCCGATACAATGAGCAGTTCTTC
-,TRBJ1-5,TRBV7-8,TRBD1,CASSLGQGSNQPQHF,TGTGCCAGCAGCTTAGGACAGGGTAGCAATCAGCCCCAGCATTTT
-,TRBJ2-7,TRBV6-1,-,CASTSAGAGDYEQYF,TGTGCCAGCACCTCCGCGGGAGCAGGGGACTACGAGCAGTACTTC
-,TRBJ1-1,TRBV2,TRBD1,CAASMTGDTEAFF,TGTGCCGCCTCAATGACAGGGGACACTGAAGCTTTCTTT
few,TRBJ1-5,TRBV6-1,-,CASSGAINQPQHF,TGTGCCAGCAGTGGGGCCATCAATCAGCCCCAGCATTTT
-,TRBJ1-2,TRBV18,-,CASSPDRGGYTF,TGTGCCAGCTCACCAGATCGGGGTGGCTACACCTTC
-,TRBJ1-2,TRBV6-5,-,CASSLSGRNYGYTF,TGTGCCAGCAGTCTGAGCGGAAGGAACTATGGCTACACCTTC
-,TRBJ2-7,TRBV19,TRBD1,CASRAGQGAYEQYF,TGTGCCAGTAGAGCGGGACAGGGGGCGTATGAGCAGTACTTC
-,TRBJ2-3,TRBV29-1,-,CSHLGGTDTQYF,TGCAGCCACCTTGGAGGCACAGATACGCAGTATTTT